This entry lists 2 T cell receptor beta chains sequenced from one sample in a study of Graves' ophthalmopathy and Graves' hyperthyroidism. RNA transcripts served as template for amplifying TCR beta CDR3 sequences. The authors performed first-round RT-PCR with HTBI primers and then a second-round multiplex PCR. TCRdb independently ran MiXCR on the multiplex PCR reads; one entry per CDR3 protein. The sample records roughly 700,000 distinct CDR3 sequences, roughly 41% being singletons. Sample: peripheral blood. The receptors come from an adult man with Graves' ophthalmopathy.

V gene TRBV19 combines with J gene TRBJ1-1; D is undetermined. This CDR3 spans 13 amino acids. Trimming cost V 11 bases and J 1 base, with 14 bases left between them. The germline V gene has CDR1 LNHDA and CDR2 SQIVND (reference sequence). The DNA of the CDR3 is TGTGCCTGGAGCTCGACGGAGAACACTGAAGCTTTCTTT. It encodes CAWSSTENTEAFF.

The chain combines TRBV19 with TRBJ1-2, with D possibly matching TRBD1 (5 bases). The CDR3 loop spans 13 amino acids. In germline, CDR1 is LNHDA, CDR2 SQIVND (reference sequence). V lost 7 bases and J lost 4, with 13 bases in between. CDR3 sequence: CASTIGVSYGYTF. The CDR3 DNA is TGTGCCAGTACCATAGGGGTTTCCTATGGCTACACCTTC.